Shown below are 24 T cell receptor beta chains from a single sample sequenced in a study of cytomegalovirus exposure and HLA in healthy donors. It was with 60 Vbeta and 13 Jbeta primers that the PCR ran. Clones were sequenced by immunoSEQ multiplex PCR, and TCRdb holds only the in-frame ones, with some missing. The table records about 120,000 clones, 81% of them present only once. Sequencing was done on a sample of PBMCs. The receptors come from a woman aged 35 to 49 in good health and CMV-seronegative.

The chain has TRBV6-5 and TRBJ1-1, with 7 bases fitting TRBD1. Germline lookup yields CDR1 MNHEY and CDR2 SVGAGI. J lost 4 bases, V lost 4 bases, and 3 bases had no gene match. This CDR3 has 13 amino acids. The CDR3 bases are TGTGCCAGCAGTTGGCAGGGGGGCACTGAAGCTTTCTTT. Its protein is CASSWQGGTEAFF.

The chain joins TRBV7-6 to TRBJ2-7, with D possibly being TRBD2 (5 bases). The germline V gene encodes CDR1 SGHVS and CDR2 FNYEAQ. The CDR3 consists of 15 residues. The ends were cut back, 1 base at V and 4 bases at J, with 14 bases in the middle. Written as DNA, the CDR3 is TGTGCCAGCAGCTTAGAGCTAGCAGGAACTTACGAGCAGTACTTC. Translation gives CASSLELAGTYEQYF.

This rearrangement joins TRBV14 to TRBJ1-5; 7 bases fit TRBD1. The junction had 13 bases not matched to a gene; V was cut back by 3 bases and J by 2 bases. The CDR3 extends over 18 amino acids. Germline CDR1 reads SGHDN; CDR2 reads FVKESK. The DNA for the CDR3 is TGTGCCAGCAGCCAGGGCACAGGGGTTCAAATACGCAATCAGCCCCAGCATTTT. Translation gives CASSQGTGVQIRNQPQHF.

The genes are TRBV10-1 and TRBJ1-5; D is ambiguous. Per germline, CDR1 WNHNN and CDR2 SYGVQD (reference sequence). CDR3 size: 15 residues. V lost 5 bases and J 0 bases, leaving 11 bases between the germline ends. CDR3 amino acids: CASSFEPYSNQPQHF. The CDR3 region has the DNA TGCGCCAGCAGTTTTGAGCCTTATAGCAATCAGCCCCAGCATTTT.

The chain uses TRBV5-4 and TRBJ2-2, with 7 bases matching TRBD2. The CDR3 runs to 14 residues. CDR1 is SGHNT, CDR2 YYREEE, per germline (reference sequence). Germline trimming cut 4 bases from V and 5 bases from J; bases unmatched to any gene: 5. CDR3 region: CASSPAGRTGELFF. Written as DNA, the CDR3 is TGTGCCAGCAGCCCAGCGGGGAGAACCGGGGAGCTGTTTTTT.

The genes are TRBV6-6 and TRBJ1-1; tentative D call: TRBD1 (5 bases). Germline V lookup: CDR1 MNHNY, CDR2 SVGAGI (reference sequence). Trimming took off 2 bases at V and 5 bases at J, with 12 bases between the two ends. CDR3 size: 14 residues. In nucleotides, the CDR3 is TGTGCCAGCAGTTACGTGCAGGGAGGGACTGAAGCTTTCTTT. Amino acid sequence: CASSYVQGGTEAFF.

The chain has TRBV20-1 and TRBJ1-2, with D hard to call. CDR3 length equals 11 residues. Germline V gene sequence: CDR1 DFQATT, CDR2 SNEGSKA (reference sequence). V lost 7 bases and J lost 2, with 8 bases in between. Written as DNA, the CDR3 is TGCAGTGTCCCGGAGAACTATGGCTACACCTTC. Amino acids: CSVPENYGYTF.

In the case of this clone: The same CDR3 can be traced to other DNA sequences in this sample. The rearrangement joins TRBV19 to TRBJ2-2, with TRBD2 identical over 10 bases. This CDR3 has 15 amino acids. Germline lookup yields CDR1 LNHDA and CDR2 SQIVND (reference sequence). With 5 bases clipped from V and 5 bases from J, the junction kept 5 bases outside the gene matches. The CDR3, as DNA: TGTGCCAGTAGTCGAGCGGGAGGGCGAACCGGGGAGCTGTTTTTT. Residues: CASSRAGGRTGELFF.

V is TRBV6-1 and J is TRBJ2-5, with 7 bases matching TRBD1. The DNA end favors TRBJ2-7, so the J call may be wrong. The CDR3 extends over 16 amino acids. The germline V gene encodes CDR1 MNHNS and CDR2 SASEGT. The CDR3 loop reads CASSAPGQKSSYEQYF. The CDR3 nucleotides read TGTGCCAGCAGTGCTCCGGGACAGAAGAGCTCCTACGAGCAGTACTTC.

The count of this clone is one. V and J are TRBV28 and TRBJ2-2, with D possibly TRBD1 on 5 matching bases. Germline CDR1 reads MDHEN; CDR2 reads SYDVKM. This CDR3 is 15 amino acids long. V was pared by 3 bases and J by 6 bases, with 14 bases between. CDR3 bases: TGTGCCAGCAGTTTCACTACACAGGTATCCGGGGAGCTGTTTTTT. Its protein product is CASSFTTQVSGELFF.

The chain employs TRBV4-1 and TRBJ2-5, with 9 bases matching TRBD1. V trimming: 3 bases; J trimming: 5 bases; junction bases outside the gene matches: 7. The CDR3 runs 15 residues. Germline-derived CDR1 and CDR2 are MGHRA and YSYEKL. The DNA for the CDR3 is TGCGCCAGCAGCCAGAAGGGACAGGGTCGGGAGACCCAGTACTTC. Its translation: CASSQKGQGRETQYF.

This rearrangement joins TRBV27 to TRBJ1-5; TRBD1 might be the D (5 bases). V was shortened by 3 bases and J by 4 bases, with 10 bases between the two germline ends. The CDR3 length is 14 residues. Germline CDR1 MNHEY, CDR2 SMNVEV (reference sequence). The CDR3 sequence: CASSLGGSNQPQHF. As DNA, the CDR3 is TGTGCCAGCAGTTTGGGGGGGTCAAATCAGCCCCAGCATTTT.

The chain employs TRBV2 and TRBJ2-1; 9 bases are a match to TRBD1. With 9 bases clipped from V and 6 bases from J, the junction kept 3 bases outside the gene matches. The V gene's germline CDR1 is SNHLY and CDR2 FYNNEI. CDR3 length equals 12 residues. For the CDR3, the DNA is TGTGCCAGAGGGACAGGGCTCAATGAGCAGTTCTTC. Protein sequence: CARGTGLNEQFF.

This chain joins TRBV18 and TRBJ1-5; the match to TRBD1 covers 10 bases. Germline lookup yields CDR1 KGHSH and CDR2 LQKENI. The CDR3 sequence is 15 residues long. Germline trimming cut 5 bases from V and 6 bases from J; bases unmatched to any gene: 7. CDR3 protein: CASSNQDRGAQPQHF. The CDR3 DNA reads TGTGCCAGCTCAAATCAGGACAGGGGGGCTCAGCCCCAGCATTTT.

V gene TRBV11-2 combines with J gene TRBJ1-2, with 8 positions matching TRBD1. The CDR3 has 15 residues. Germline CDR1 SGHAT, CDR2 FQNNGV. Losses at the gene ends were 3 bases for V and 5 bases for J; bases not matched to a gene: 8. Here the CDR3 DNA reads TGTGCCAGCAGCTTGGAGGGACAGGACCTATATGGCTACACCTTC. Protein sequence: CASSLEGQDLYGYTF.

The J gene is TRBJ2-1, the V gene TRBV5-1; 14 bases are shared with TRBD2. V shed 3 bases and J 7 bases; nucleotides not matched to a gene: 3. Germline V gives CDR1 SGHRS, CDR2 YFSETQ. CDR3 size: 15 residues. This CDR3 reads CASSSGTSGRNEQFF. CDR3 sequence (DNA): TGCGCCAGCAGCTCCGGGACTAGCGGGAGAAATGAGCAGTTCTTC.

V usage is TRBV6-1 and J usage is TRBJ1-1; D uncertain. CDR3 length: 13 residues. Trimming removed 6 bases at V and 0 bases at J, with 8 bases between. The V gene's germline CDR1 is MNHNS and CDR2 SASEGT. The CDR3 DNA reads TGTGCCAGCAGAGCTCCGATGAACACTGAAGCTTTCTTT. The encoded protein is CASRAPMNTEAFF.

The chain recombines TRBV5-4 with TRBJ2-5, with D possibly matching TRBD1 (5 bases). CDR3 length: 13 amino acids. Germline CDR1 SGHNT, CDR2 YYREEE (reference sequence). The V end was cut by 1 base, the J end by 2 bases, with 6 bases between. CDR3 nucleotides: TGTGCCAGCAGCTTGAGGGGACAAGAGACCCAGTACTTC. Translated: CASSLRGQETQYF.

The genes are TRBV11-2 and TRBJ2-7; 7 bases agree with TRBD2. The CDR3 loop spans 14 amino acids. The trim removed 7 bases at V and 2 bases at J, leaving 8 bases unmatched. Germline V gives CDR1 SGHAT, CDR2 FQNNGV. The chain's CDR3 is CASTLGGRAYEQYF. The CDR3 coding sequence is TGTGCCAGCACCCTGGGGGGGAGGGCCTACGAGCAGTACTTC.

This chain joins TRBV11-3 and TRBJ2-4; perhaps TRBD1 as D (6 bases). V lost 6 bases and J 5 bases, leaving 23 bases between the germline ends. Germline V lookup: CDR1 SGHNT, CDR2 YENEEA. The CDR3 has 17 residues. CDR3 amino acids: CASSYTPRGPLENIQYF. The CDR3 coding sequence is TGTGCCAGCAGTTATACTCCCAGGGGACCTCTAGAAAACATTCAGTACTTC.

This clone has a handful of counts. J is TRBJ1-1 and V is TRBV10-3; tentatively, D is TRBD1 (6 bases). Looked up from germline, CDR1 is ENHRY and CDR2 is SYGVKD. Trimming removed 2 bases from V and 3 bases from J, with 13 bases in between. The CDR3 extends over 15 amino acids. The CDR3 DNA follows: TGTGCCATCAGTGAGAGAACAGGGTCGGACACTGAAGCTTTCTTT. Translating it yields CAISERTGSDTEAFF.

This clone appeared a single time. The V and J genes are TRBV7-9 and TRBJ2-1; no clear D gene. Trimming left V 4 bases short and J 0 bases short, with 7 bases between. The CDR3 is made up of 14 amino acids. CDR1 is SEHNR and CDR2 is FQNEAQ in the germline V gene (reference sequence). CDR3 protein: CASSSGASYNEQFF. Written as DNA, the CDR3 is TGTGCCAGCAGCTCAGGTGCCTCCTACAATGAGCAGTTCTTC.

The gene calls are TRBV4-1 and TRBJ2-3, with TRBD2 matching 12 bases. V was pared by 4 bases and J by 6 bases, with 8 bases of the junction left unmatched. CDR1 and CDR2 (germline): MGHRA, YSYEKL. The CDR3 loop spans 16 amino acids. The CDR3 region is CASSPRTSGNLDTQYF. DNA of the CDR3: TGCGCCAGCAGCCCGCGGACTAGCGGGAATCTTGATACGCAGTATTTT.

The chain uses TRBV18 and TRBJ2-1; D possibly corresponds to TRBD1 (6 bases). Germline V CDR1 and CDR2: KGHSH, LQKENI. Deletions cut 2 bases from V and 2 bases from J, with 10 bases between. This CDR3 spans 15 amino acids. In nucleotides, the CDR3 is TGTGCCAGCTCACCAGACCAGGGGACCTACAATGAGCAGTTCTTC. It specifies CASSPDQGTYNEQFF.